This T cell receptor beta chain was sequenced in a study of blood T cell repertoires in COVID-19. This CDR3 spans 16 amino acids. V was clipped by 1 base and J by 10 bases; unmatched bases: 15. Germline assignment: CDR1 GTSNPN and CDR2 SVGIG (reference sequence). In its sample, this clone was seen once. The assay was immunoSEQ multiplex PCR, and TCRdb's table has in-frame clones only and misses some. This table holds about 300,000 clones, 88% found once. The TCR sequence derives from a woman in her twenties or thirties with COVID-19, enrolled during active disease. The sample was peripheral blood. The rearrangement uses TRBV30 and TRBJ2-1; 8 nucleotides align to TRBD2. The CDR3 sequence is CAWSAPRTSKFGEQFF. For the CDR3, the DNA is TGTGCCTGGAGTGCCCCCAGGACTAGCAAGTTTGGAGAGCAGTTCTTC. The variable domain in full, completed from reference TRBV30 and TRBJ2-1, reads SQTIHQWPATLVQPVGSPLSLECTVEGTSNPNLYWYRQAAGRGLQLLFYSVGIGQISSEVPQNLSASRPQDRQFILSSKKLLLSDSGFYLCAWSAPRTSKFGEQFFGPGTRLTVL.